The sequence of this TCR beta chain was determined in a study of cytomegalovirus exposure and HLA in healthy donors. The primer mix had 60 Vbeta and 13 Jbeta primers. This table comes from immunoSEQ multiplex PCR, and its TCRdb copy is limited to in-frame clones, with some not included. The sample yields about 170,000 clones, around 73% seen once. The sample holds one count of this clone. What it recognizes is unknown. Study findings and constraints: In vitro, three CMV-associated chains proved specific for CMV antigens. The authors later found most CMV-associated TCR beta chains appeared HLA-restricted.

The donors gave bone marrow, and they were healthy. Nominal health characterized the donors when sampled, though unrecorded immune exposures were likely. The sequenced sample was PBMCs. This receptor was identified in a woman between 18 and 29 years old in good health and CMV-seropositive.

CDR3 in DNA: TGTGCCAGTAGTATGACCCCCACAGGGTCTGGAAACACCATATATTTT. This translates into CASSMTPTGSGNTIYF. The rearrangement joins TRBV19 to TRBJ1-3, with a weak D call TRBD1 (6 bases). The CDR3 runs 16 residues. Germline V gives CDR1 LNHDA, CDR2 SQIVND (reference sequence). V lost 3 bases and J lost 1, with 13 bases in between. Filled out from reference TRBV19 and TRBJ1-3, the complete variable domain reads DGGITQSPKYLFRKEGQNVTLSCEQNLNHDAMYWYRQDPGQGLRLIYYSQIVNDFQKGDIAEGYSVSREKKESFPLTVTSAQKNPTAFYLCASSMTPTGSGNTIYFGEGSWLTVV.